The subject of this entry is one TCR beta chain. Its antigen is as yet unknown. Sequence at one end of the junction differs from germline and may be a read error. This entry belongs to a study of T cell responses to AZD1222 COVID-19 vaccine. The CDR3 is 13 amino acids. CDR1 is SSHAT and CDR2 is FNYEAQ in the germline V gene (reference sequence). Study-level results: A reported finding is that nearly half of spike-specific TCRs target unmutated variant regions.

Profiling relied on immunoSEQ multiplex PCR, and the TCRdb table lists in-frame clones only, not all of them. The table lists around 120,000 clones, about nine tenths of them singletons. The sequenced sample was peripheral blood, obtained on day 0 of AZD1222 vaccination. This TCR came from an adult in good health. This chain links TRBV7-7 with TRBJ1-2; no definite D call. In nucleotides, the CDR3 is TGTGCTAGCAGCTTATTAGAGGACTATGGCTACACCTTC. This codes for CASSLLEDYGYTF.